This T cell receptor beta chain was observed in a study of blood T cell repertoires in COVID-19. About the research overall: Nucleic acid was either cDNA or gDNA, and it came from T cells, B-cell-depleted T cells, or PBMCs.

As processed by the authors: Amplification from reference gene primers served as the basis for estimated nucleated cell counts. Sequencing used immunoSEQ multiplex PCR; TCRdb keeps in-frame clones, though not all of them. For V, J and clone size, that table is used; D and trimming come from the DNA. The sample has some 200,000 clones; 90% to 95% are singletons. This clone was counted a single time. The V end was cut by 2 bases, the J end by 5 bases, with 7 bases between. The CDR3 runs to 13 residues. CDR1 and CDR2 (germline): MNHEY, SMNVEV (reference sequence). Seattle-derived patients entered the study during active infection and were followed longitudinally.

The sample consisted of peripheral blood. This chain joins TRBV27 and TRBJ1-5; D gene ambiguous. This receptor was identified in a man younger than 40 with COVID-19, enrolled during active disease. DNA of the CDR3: TGTGCCAGCAGTTTAGCGCTATATCAGCCCCAGCATTTT. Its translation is CASSLALYQPQHF.